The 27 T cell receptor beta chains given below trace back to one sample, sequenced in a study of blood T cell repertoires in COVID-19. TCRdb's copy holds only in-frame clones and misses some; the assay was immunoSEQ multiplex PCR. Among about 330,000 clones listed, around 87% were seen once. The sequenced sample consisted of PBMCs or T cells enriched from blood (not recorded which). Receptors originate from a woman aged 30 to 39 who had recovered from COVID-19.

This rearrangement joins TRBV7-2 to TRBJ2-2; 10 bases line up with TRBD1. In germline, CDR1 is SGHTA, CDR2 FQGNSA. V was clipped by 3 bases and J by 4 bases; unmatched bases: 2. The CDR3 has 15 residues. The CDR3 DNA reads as TGTGCCAGCAGCTTTAGGACAGGGGGCACCGGGGAGCTGTTTTTT. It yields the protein CASSFRTGGTGELFF.

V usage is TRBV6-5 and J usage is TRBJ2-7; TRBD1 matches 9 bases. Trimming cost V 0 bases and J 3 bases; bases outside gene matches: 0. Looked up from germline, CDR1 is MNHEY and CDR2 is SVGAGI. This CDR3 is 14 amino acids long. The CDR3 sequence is CASSYSDRGYEQYF. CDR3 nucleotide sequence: TGTGCCAGCAGTTACTCGGACAGGGGCTACGAGCAGTACTTC.

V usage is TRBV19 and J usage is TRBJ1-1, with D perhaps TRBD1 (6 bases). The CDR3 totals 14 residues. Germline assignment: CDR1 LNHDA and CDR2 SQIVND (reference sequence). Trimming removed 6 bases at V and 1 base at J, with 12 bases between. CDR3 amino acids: CASSPLGANTEAFF. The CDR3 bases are TGTGCCAGTAGCCCGTTGGGGGCGAACACTGAAGCTTTCTTT.

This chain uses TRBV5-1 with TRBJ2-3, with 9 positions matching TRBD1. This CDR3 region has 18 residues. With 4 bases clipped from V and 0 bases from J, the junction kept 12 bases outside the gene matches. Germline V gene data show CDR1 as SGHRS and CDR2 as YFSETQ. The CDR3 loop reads CASSIGQGHVASTDTQYF. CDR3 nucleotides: TGCGCCAGCAGCATCGGACAGGGGCACGTCGCTAGCACAGATACGCAGTATTTT.

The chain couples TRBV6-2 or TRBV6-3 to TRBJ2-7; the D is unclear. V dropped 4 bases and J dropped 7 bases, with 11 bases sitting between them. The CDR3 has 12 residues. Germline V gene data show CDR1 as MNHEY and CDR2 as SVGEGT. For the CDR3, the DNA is TGTGCCAGCAGTTCCCGGGTTAGGGAGCAGTACTTC. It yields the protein CASSSRVREQYF.

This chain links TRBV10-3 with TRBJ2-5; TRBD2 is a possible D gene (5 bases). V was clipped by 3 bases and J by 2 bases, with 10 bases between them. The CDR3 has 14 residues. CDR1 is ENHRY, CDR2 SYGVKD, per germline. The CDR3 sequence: CAISDPAVQETQYF. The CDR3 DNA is TGTGCCATCAGTGACCCAGCGGTGCAAGAGACCCAGTACTTC.

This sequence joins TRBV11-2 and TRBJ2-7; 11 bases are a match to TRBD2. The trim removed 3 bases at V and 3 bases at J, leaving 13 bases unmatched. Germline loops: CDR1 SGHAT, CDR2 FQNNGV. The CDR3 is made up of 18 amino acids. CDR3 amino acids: CASSLNSGGANDNYEQYF. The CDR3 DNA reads TGTGCCAGCAGCTTGAATAGCGGGGGGGCCAACGATAACTACGAGCAGTACTTC.

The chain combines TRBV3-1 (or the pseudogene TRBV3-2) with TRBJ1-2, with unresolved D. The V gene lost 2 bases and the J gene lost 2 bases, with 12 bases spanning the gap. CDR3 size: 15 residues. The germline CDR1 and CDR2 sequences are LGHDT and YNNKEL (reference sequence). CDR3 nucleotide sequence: TGTGCCAGCAGCCAATCACTAGCGGGGAACTATGGCTACACCTTC. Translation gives CASSQSLAGNYGYTF.

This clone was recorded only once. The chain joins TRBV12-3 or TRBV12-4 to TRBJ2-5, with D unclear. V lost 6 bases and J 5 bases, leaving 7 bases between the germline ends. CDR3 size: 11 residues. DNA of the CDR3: TGTGCCAGCAGGGAAGCGGAGACCCAGTACTTC. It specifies CASREAETQYF.

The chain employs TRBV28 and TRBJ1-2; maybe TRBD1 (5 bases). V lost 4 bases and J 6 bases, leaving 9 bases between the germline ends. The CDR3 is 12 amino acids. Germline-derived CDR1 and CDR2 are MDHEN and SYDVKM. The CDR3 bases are TGTGCCAGCAGTTCCGCGGGACATGGCTACACCTTC. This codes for CASSSAGHGYTF.

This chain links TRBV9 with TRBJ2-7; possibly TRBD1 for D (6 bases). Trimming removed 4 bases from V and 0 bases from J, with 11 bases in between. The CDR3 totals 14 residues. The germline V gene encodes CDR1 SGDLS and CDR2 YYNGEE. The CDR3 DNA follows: TGTGCCAGCAGCTCGACAGGAAGCTCCTACGAGCAGTACTTC. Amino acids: CASSSTGSSYEQYF. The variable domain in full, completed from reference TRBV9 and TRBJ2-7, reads DSGVTQTPKHLITATGQRVTLRCSPRSGDLSVYWYQQSLDQGLQFLIQYYNGEERAKGNILERFSAQQFPDLHSELNLSSLELGDSALYFCASSSTGSSYEQYFGPGTRLTVT.

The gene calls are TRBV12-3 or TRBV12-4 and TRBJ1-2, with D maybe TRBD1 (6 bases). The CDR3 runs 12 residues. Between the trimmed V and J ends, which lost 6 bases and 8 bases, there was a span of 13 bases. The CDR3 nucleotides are TGTGCCAGCAGCCCGGGACAAAGGGGCTACACCTTC. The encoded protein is CASSPGQRGYTF.

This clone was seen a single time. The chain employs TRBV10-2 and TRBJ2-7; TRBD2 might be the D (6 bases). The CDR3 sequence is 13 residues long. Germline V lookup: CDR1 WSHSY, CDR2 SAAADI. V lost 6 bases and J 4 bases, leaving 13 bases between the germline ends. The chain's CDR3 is CASRASAEYEQYF. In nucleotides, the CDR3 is TGCGCCAGCAGGGCTAGCGCAGAGTACGAGCAGTACTTC.

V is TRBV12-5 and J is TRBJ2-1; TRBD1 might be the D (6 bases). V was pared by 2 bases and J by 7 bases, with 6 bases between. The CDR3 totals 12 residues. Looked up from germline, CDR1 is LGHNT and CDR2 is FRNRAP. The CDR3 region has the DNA TGTGCTAGTGGTTTGCAGGGGAATGAGCAGTTCTTC. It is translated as CASGLQGNEQFF.

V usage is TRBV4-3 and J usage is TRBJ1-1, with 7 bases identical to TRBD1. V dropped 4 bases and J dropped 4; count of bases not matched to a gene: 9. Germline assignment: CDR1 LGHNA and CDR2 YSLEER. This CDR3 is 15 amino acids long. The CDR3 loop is CASSPSRQGGTEAFF. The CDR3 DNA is TGCGCCAGCAGCCCATCCAGACAGGGAGGCACTGAAGCTTTCTTT.

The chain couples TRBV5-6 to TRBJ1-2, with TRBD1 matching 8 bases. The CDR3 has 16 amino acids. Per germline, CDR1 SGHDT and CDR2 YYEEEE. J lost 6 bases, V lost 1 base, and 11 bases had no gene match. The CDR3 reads CASSLFLGDRLNGYTF. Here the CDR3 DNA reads TGTGCCAGCAGCTTGTTCTTGGGGGACAGGCTAAATGGCTACACCTTC.

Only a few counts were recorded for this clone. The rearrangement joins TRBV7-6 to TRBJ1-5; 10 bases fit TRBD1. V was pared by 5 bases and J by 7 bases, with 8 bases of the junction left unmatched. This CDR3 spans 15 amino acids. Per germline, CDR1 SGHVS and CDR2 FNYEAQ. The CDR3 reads CASSPDRGPGQPQHF. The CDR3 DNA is TGTGCCAGCAGCCCAGACAGGGGGCCGGGGCAGCCCCAGCATTTT.

The CDR3 is CASSRHGNTGELFF. CDR3 nucleotide sequence: TGTGCCAGCAGCCGACATGGGAACACCGGGGAGCTGTTTTTT. The rearrangement uses TRBV6-5 and TRBJ2-2; D not certain. CDR1 and CDR2 (germline): MNHEY, SVGAGI. The CDR3 covers 14 residues. V was cut by 6 bases and J by 1 base, with 9 bases left in between.

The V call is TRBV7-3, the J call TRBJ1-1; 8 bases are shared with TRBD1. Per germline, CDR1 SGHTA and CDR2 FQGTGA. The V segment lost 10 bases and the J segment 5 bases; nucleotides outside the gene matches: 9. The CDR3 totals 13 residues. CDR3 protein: CATSRTGNTEAFF. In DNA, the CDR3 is TGTGCCACCAGTAGGACAGGGAATACTGAAGCTTTCTTT.

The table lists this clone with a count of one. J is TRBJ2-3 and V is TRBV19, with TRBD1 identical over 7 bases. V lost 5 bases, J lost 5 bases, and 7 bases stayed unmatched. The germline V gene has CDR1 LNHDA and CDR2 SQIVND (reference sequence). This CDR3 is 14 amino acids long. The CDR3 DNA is TGTGCCAGTAGTCCAACAGGGGTGGGAGATACGCAGTATTTT. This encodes CASSPTGVGDTQYF. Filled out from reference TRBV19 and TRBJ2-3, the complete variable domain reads DGGITQSPKYLFRKEGQNVTLSCEQNLNHDAMYWYRQDPGQGLRLIYYSQIVNDFQKGDIAEGYSVSREKKESFPLTVTSAQKNPTAFYLCASSPTGVGDTQYFGPGTRLTVL.

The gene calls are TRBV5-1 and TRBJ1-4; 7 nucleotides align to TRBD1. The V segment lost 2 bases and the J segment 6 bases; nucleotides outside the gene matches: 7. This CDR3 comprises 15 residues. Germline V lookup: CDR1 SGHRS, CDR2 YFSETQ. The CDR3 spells CASSFSGQIDEKLFF. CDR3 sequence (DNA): TGCGCCAGCAGCTTCTCGGGACAGATTGATGAAAAACTGTTTTTT.

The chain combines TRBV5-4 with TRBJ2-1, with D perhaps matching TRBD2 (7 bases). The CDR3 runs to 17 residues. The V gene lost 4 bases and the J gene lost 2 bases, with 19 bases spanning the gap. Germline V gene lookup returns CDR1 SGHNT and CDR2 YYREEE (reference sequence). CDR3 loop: CASSDVGGGRPYNEQFF. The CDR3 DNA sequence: TGTGCCAGCAGCGACGTTGGGGGGGGGCGCCCCTACAATGAGCAGTTCTTC. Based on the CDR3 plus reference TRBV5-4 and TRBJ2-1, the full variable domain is ETGVTQSPTHLIKTRGQQVTLRCSSQSGHNTVSWYQQALGQGPQFIFQYYREEENGRGNFPPRFSGLQFPNYSSELNVNALELDDSALYLCASSDVGGGRPYNEQFFGPGTRLTVL.

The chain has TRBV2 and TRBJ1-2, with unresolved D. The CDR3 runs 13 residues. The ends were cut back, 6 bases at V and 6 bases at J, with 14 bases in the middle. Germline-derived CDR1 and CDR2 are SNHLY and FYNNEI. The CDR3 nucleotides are TGTGCCAGCAGCCCGCGGAACGCGGATGGCTACACCTTC. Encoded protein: CASSPRNADGYTF.

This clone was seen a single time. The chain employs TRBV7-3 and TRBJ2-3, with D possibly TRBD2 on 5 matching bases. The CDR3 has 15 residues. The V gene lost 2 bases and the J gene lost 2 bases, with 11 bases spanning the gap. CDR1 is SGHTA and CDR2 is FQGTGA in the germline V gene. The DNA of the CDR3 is TGTGCCAGCAGCTTAGGCACCGGGGTCACAGATACGCAGTATTTT. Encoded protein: CASSLGTGVTDTQYF. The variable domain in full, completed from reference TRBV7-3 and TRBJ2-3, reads GAGVSQTPSNKVTEKGKYVELRCDPISGHTALYWYRQSLGQGPEFLIYFQGTGAADDSGLPNDRFFAVRPEGSVSTLKIQRTERGDSAVYLCASSLGTGVTDTQYFGPGTRLTVL.

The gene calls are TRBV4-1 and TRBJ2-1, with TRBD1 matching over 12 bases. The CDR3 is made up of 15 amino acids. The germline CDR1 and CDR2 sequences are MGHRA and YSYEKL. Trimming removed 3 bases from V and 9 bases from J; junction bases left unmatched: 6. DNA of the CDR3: TGCGCCAGCAGCCAGGGACAGGGGGCTATTGCTGAGCAGTTCTTC. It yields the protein CASSQGQGAIAEQFF.

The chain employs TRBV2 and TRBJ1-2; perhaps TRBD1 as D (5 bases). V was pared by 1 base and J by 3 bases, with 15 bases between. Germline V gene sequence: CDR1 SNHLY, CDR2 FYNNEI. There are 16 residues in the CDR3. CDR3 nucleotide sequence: TGTGCCAGCAGTGAAGAGGTCGGACACCGAGACTATGGCTACACCTTC. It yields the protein CASSEEVGHRDYGYTF.

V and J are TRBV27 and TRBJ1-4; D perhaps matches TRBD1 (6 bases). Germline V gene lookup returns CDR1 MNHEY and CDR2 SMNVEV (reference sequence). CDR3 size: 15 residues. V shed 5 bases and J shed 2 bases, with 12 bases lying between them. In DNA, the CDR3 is TGTGCCAGCAGTCCCACAGGGCGGACTAATGAAAAACTGTTTTTT. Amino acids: CASSPTGRTNEKLFF.